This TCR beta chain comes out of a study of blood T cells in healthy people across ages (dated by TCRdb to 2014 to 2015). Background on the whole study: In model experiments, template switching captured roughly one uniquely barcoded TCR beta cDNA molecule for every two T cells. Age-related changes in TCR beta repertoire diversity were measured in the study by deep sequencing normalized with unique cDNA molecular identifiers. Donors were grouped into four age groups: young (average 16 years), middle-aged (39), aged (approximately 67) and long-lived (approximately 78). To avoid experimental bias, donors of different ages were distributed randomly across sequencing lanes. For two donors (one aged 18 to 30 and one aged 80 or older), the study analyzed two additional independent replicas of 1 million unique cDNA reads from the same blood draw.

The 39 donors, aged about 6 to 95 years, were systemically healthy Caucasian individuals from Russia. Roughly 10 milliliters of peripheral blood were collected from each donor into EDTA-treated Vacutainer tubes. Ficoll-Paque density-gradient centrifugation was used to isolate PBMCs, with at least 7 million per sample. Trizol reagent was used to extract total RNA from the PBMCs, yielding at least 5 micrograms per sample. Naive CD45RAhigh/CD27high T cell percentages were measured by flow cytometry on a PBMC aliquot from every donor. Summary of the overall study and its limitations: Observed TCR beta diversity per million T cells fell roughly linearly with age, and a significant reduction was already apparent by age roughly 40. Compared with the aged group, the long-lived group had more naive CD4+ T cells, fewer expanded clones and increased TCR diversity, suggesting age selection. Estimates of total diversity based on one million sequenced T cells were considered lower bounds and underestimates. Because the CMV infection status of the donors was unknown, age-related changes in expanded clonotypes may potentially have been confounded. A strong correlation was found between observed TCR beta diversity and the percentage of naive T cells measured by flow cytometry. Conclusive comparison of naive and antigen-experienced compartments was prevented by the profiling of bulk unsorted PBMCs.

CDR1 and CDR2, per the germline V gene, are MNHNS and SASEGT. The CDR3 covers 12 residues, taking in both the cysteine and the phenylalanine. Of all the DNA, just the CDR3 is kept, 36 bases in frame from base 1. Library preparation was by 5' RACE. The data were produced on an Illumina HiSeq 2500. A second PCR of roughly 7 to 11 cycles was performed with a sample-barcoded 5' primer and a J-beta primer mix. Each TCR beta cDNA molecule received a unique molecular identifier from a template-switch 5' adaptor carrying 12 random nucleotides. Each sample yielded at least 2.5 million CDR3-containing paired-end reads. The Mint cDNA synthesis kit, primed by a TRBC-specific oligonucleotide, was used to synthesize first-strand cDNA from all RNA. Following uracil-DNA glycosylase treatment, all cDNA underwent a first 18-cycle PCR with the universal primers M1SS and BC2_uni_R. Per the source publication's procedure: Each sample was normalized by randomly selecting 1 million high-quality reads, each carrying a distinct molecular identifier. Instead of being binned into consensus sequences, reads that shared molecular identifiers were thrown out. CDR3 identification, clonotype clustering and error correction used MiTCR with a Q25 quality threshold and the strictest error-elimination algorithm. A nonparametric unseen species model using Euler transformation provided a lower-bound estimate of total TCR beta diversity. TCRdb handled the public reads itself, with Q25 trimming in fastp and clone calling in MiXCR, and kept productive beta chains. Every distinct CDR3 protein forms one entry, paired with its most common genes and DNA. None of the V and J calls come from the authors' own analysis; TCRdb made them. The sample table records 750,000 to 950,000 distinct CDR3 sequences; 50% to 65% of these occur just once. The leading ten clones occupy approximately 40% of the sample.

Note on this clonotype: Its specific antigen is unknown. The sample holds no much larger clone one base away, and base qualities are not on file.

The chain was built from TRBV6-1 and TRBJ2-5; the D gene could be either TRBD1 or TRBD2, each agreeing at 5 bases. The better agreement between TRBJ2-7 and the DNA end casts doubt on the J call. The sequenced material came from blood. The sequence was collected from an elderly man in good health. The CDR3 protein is CASSEWGHEQYF. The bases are TGTGCCAGCAGTGAATGGGGACACGAGCAGTACTTC.